A selection of T cell receptor beta chains follows, all from one sample in a study of blood T cell repertoires in COVID-19. Measured with immunoSEQ multiplex PCR; TCRdb has only the in-frame clones, and not every one. The data hold fewer than 55,000 clones, with about four fifths observed a single time. The sequenced sample was peripheral blood. The receptors were gathered from a woman aged 80 or over with COVID-19, enrolled during active disease. CDR3s include the opening cysteine and the closing phenylalanine or tryptophan. The D gene is left open where the match is weak. Size tells how often a clone was seen (once, few, many) or the class of an expanded clone, and some rows leave it out.

v_call	d_call	j_call	clone_size	cdr3_nt	cdr3_aa
TRBV14	.	TRBJ2-7	.	TGTGCCAGCAGCCAAGATTATACGGCGGGACAGTTGCACTTC	CASSQDYTAGQLHF
TRBV24-1	TRBD2	TRBJ2-5	.	TGTGCCACCAGTGATCTTTCGGGAGGTATCCAAGAGACCCAGTACTTC	CATSDLSGGIQETQYF
TRBV14	.	TRBJ1-2	.	TGTGCCAGCAGCCAAGATGTCAGGGGCCCGGCTGCTGGCTACACCTTC	CASSQDVRGPAAGYTF
TRBV10-3	.	TRBJ2-3	.	TGTGCCATCAGTGAGGAGGTCTCTAGCACAGATACGCAGTATTTT	CAISEEVSSTDTQYF
TRBV19	TRBD1	TRBJ1-5	.	TGTGCCAGTGGGACAGGTATACGGCCCCAGCATTTT	CASGTGIRPQHF
TRBV28	TRBD2	TRBJ2-7	.	TGTGCCAGCAGTTTCCCGACTAGCGGGGACCCTTCCTACGAGCAGTACTTC	CASSFPTSGDPSYEQYF
TRBV7-6	TRBD1	TRBJ1-4	.	TGTGCCAGCAGCTTGACAGGGTTGGGAACTAATGAAAAACTGTTTTTT	CASSLTGLGTNEKLFF
TRBV7-6	TRBD2	TRBJ2-2	once	TGTGCCAGCAGCTTAGGGCTAGCGGGAGATGGGGAGCTGTTTTTT	CASSLGLAGDGELFF
TRBV6-6	TRBD1	TRBJ2-7	once	TGTGCCAGCAGTTACGGGACAGGGGGCGAGCAGTACTTC	CASSYGTGGEQYF
TRBV6-6	.	TRBJ1-4	.	TGTGCCAGCAGCTACAGGCGGGATAATGAAAAACTGTTTTTT	CASSYRRDNEKLFF
TRBV29-1	TRBD1	TRBJ1-1	few	TGCAGCGTCGGACAGGGAAATACTGAAGCTTTCTTT	CSVGQGNTEAFF
TRBV28	TRBD2	TRBJ2-7	.	TGTGCCAGCAGTTTTAGCGGGGCCTCCTACGAGCAGTACTTC	CASSFSGASYEQYF
TRBV30	.	TRBJ1-1	once	TGTGCCTGGCACGGACAGCCTTCCTCAGCTGAAGCTTTCTTT	CAWHGQPSSAEAFF
TRBV7-2	TRBD2	TRBJ2-7	once	TGTGCCAGCAGCTTAGCGGCGACTAGCGGGACCTCCTACGAGCAGTACTTC	CASSLAATSGTSYEQYF
TRBV7-3	.	TRBJ2-1	once	TGTGCCAGCAGCCCAATGAGGGGACGGGAGAAGCAGTTCTTC	CASSPMRGREKQFF
TRBV7-9	TRBD1	TRBJ1-1	few	TGTGCCAGCAGCTGGGGACAGATGAACACTGAAGCTTTCTTT	CASSWGQMNTEAFF
TRBV6-5	.	TRBJ2-7	.	TGTGCCAGCAGGTTTAATAAGCTTGTCCAAGCCGAGCAGTACTTC	CASRFNKLVQAEQYF